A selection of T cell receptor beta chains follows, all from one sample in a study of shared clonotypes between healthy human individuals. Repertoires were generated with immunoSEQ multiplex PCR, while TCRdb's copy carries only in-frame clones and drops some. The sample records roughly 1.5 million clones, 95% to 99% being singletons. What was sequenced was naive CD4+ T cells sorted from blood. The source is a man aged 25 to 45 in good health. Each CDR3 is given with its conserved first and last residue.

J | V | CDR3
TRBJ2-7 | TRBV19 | CASKEGAFSYEQYF
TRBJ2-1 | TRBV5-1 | CASSLAESSYNEQFF
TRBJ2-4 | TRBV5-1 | CASSPDARTSGRMAKNIQYF
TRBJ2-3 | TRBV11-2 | CASSLAGLGVGQYF
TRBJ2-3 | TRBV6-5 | CASSLSSHPDTQYF
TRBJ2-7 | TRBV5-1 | CASSSSGTGSSYEQYF
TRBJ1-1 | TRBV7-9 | CASSFVWGAEAFF
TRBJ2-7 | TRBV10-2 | CASASVDEQYF
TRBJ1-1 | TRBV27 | CASSPRGGGAFF
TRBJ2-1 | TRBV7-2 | CASSPPGLASQEQFF
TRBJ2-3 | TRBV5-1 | CASSLGTGAPSSTDTQYF
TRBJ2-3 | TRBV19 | CASSIGSTDTQYF
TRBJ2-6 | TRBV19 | CASSIAAGSGANVLTF
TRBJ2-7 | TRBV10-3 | CAISWDPAYEQYF
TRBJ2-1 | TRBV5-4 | CASSFPTGSYNEQFF
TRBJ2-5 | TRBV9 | CASSPQQPGRGTQYF
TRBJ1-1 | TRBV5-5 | CASSLRTGGNTEAFF
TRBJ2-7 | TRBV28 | CASSTGPIYEQYF
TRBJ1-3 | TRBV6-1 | CASSELGGAGNTIYF
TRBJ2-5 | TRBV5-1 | CASSPGGHDQETQYF
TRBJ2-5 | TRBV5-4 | CASSTRLAGGQETQYF
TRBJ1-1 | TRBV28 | CASRVHTEAFF
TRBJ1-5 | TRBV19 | CATLQGSNQPQHF
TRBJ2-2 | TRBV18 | CASSPLSVGRSNTGELFF
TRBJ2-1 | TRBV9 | CASSVGLDNEQFF
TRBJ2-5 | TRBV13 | CASSLSGQGETQYF
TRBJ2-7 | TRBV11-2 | CASSWGLATVEQYF
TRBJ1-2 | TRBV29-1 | CSVVGDGYTF
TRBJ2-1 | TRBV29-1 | CSVDGYNEQFF
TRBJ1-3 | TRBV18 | CASSPQSSGNTIYF
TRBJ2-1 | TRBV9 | CASSPRTYSYNEQFF
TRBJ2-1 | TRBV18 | CASSPPGLAGGNEQFF
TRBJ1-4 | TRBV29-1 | CSVPGQGHEKLFF
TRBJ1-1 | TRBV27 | CASSLDRMNTEAFF
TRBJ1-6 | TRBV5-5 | CASSPSGTRASSYNSPLHF
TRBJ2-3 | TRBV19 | CASSITSFPDTQYF
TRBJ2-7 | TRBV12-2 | CASRGNSYEQYF
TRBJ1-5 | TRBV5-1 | CASSFDPTQPQHF
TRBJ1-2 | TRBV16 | CASSQQGSYYGYTF
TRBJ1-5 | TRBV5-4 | CASSRGGEGNQPQHF
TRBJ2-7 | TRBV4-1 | CASSRRQGLAYEQYF
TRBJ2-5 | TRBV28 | CASRHLGTAPTQYF
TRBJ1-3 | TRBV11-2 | CASSLARSSGNTIYF
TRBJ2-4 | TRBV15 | CATSREVGLGAKNIQYF
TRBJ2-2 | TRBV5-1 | CASSLPPGRGTNTGELFF
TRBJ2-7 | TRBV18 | CASSPPKGYEQYF
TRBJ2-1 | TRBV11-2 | CASSLNYEQFF
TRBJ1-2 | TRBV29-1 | CSVGGGGRVGRNGYTF
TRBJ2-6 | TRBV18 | CASSPLGQESAGANVLTF
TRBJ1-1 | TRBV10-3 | CAISDGDRGDTEAFF
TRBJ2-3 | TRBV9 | CASSTLAGAGADTQYF
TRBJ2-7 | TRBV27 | CASSSGQYGAYEQYF
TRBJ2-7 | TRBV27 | CASSFGQGVKQYF
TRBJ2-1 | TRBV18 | CASSPLQGDSYNEQFF
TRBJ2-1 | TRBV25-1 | CASTQMGGVAYNEQFF
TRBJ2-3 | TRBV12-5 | CASGPNTDTQYF
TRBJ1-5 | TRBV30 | CAWSWELSNQPQHF
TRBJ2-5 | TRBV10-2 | CASGRREGLETQYF
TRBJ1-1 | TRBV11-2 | CASSRYRVGGQKTEAFF